One and the same sample provided the 11 T cell receptor beta chains below, sequenced in a study of tumor and adjacent non-tumor tissue in lung cancer. The template was RNA from unsorted bulk tissue. A modified ARM-PCR protocol with three rounds of nested PCR amplified TCRbeta. TCRdb redid the calling of the multiplex PCR reads with MiXCR, one entry per CDR3 protein. The table records about 200,000 distinct CDR3 sequences, around 71% of them present only once. The sequenced sample was lung tumor tissue. The receptors here all came from a man in his 60s with non-small cell lung cancer.

On this clonotype itself: One end of the junction does not line up with germline, which may come from a read error. The gene calls are TRBV11-3 and TRBJ2-1, with 8 bases identical to TRBD2. Germline-derived CDR1 and CDR2 are SGHNT and YENEEA. This CDR3 is 15 amino acids long. CDR3 in amino acids: CLSSLGGGTYNEQFF. The CDR3 DNA reads as TGTCTCAGCAGCTTAGGCGGGGGGACTTACAATGAACAGTTCTTC.

As to this clonotype: One junction end disagrees with the germline gene, perhaps due to a read error. The chain links TRBV6-2 or TRBV6-3 to TRBJ2-3, with D perhaps TRBD1 or TRBD2 (5 bases each). The germline CDR1 and CDR2 sequences are MNHEY and SVGEGT. CDR3 length: 14 residues. The CDR3 is CGSTKGRHTDTQYF. Here the CDR3 DNA reads TGTGGCAGCACCAAGGGACGGCACACAGATACGCAGTATTTT.

Remarks on this clonotype: This may come from a read error, since a much larger clone is one base off. The chain recombines TRBV5-1 with TRBJ2-1, with D maybe TRBD2 (6 bases). Trimming cost V 4 bases and J 13 bases, with 24 bases left between them. CDR3 length: 15 amino acids. Looked up from germline, CDR1 is SGHRS and CDR2 is YFSETQ. The CDR3, as DNA: TGCGCCAGCAGCCCTACCTCCGGGACTGTTCCTGATCAGTTCTTC. The encoded protein is CASSPTSGTVPDQFF.

The chain employs TRBV5-1 and TRBJ2-1, with D possibly TRBD2 on 6 matching bases. V gave up 4 bases and J gave up 4 bases, with 9 bases separating them. The CDR3 loop spans 13 amino acids. Germline-derived CDR1 and CDR2 are SGHRS and YFSETQ. The CDR3 DNA reads TGCGCCAGCAGCCGGGAGCGGTACAATGAGCAGTTCTTC. Its protein product is CASSRERYNEQFF.

Details on this clonotype: An end of the junction differs from the germline gene, which may be a read error. The chain couples TRBV20-1 to TRBJ2-1, with 9 bases identical to TRBD2. Germline loops: CDR1 DFQATT, CDR2 SNEGSKA (reference sequence). The CDR3 spans 16 residues. The CDR3: CSARDTSGPRYNVQFF. DNA for the CDR3: TGCAGTGCTAGAGACACTAGCGGGCCCCGATACAATGTGCAGTTCTTC.

On this clonotype itself: The conserved phenylalanine or tryptophan normally closing the CDR3 is absent here, so this likely arose from a read error. The chain carries TRBV4-1 and TRBJ2-5; D is perhaps TRBD1 (5 bases). From germline, CDR1 is MGHRA and CDR2 YSYEKL. Trimming stripped 0 bases from V and 7 bases from J, with 18 bases between. The CDR3 has 16 amino acids. This CDR3 reads CASSQDRTWGEVTQYL. As DNA, the CDR3 is TGCGCCAGCAGCCAAGATCGGACATGGGGCGAAGTGACCCAGTACCTC.

CDR3 in amino acids: CASSCSGVSSYNEQFF. The CDR3 DNA sequence: TGTGCCAGCAGCTGTAGCGGGGTTAGCTCCTACAATGAGCAGTTCTTC. The chain joins TRBV11-1 to TRBJ2-1, with TRBD2 matching over 8 bases. After removal of 4 bases from V and 0 bases from J, the junction contained 5 bases not matched to a gene. The CDR3 consists of 16 residues. Germline CDR1 and CDR2: SGHAT and FQDESV (reference sequence).

On this clonotype: The junction does not match germline at one end; this may be a read error. The chain links TRBV11-3 to TRBJ2-3, with D possibly TRBD2 on 5 matching bases. The length of the CDR3 is 15 residues. Germline V gives CDR1 SGHNT, CDR2 YENEEA. The CDR3 DNA reads as TGTGCCAGCTCACAGACGGATAGTAGCGCAGATACACAGTATTTT. Translated, it gives CASSQTDSSADTQYF.

This clonotype was seen just once. The junction departs from the called germline gene at one end, perhaps through a read error. The rearrangement uses TRBV28 and TRBJ2-3; TRBD1 might be the D (6 bases). This CDR3 region has 15 residues. CDR1 MDHEN and CDR2 SYDVKM come from the germline V gene. CDR3 nucleotides: TGTGCCACCTCCCTCCGGGACACGAGGGTCAATACGCAATATTTT. It codes for CATSLRDTRVNTQYF.

About this clonotype itself: The CDR3 ends on some other residue instead of the conserved phenylalanine or tryptophan, so this is likely a read error. J is TRBJ2-5 and V is TRBV20-1; D uncertain. Germline-derived CDR1 and CDR2 are DFQATT and SNEGSKA (reference sequence). The CDR3 runs 14 residues. The V gene lost 3 bases and the J gene lost 4 bases, with 15 bases spanning the gap. The CDR3 DNA reads as TGCAGTGCTAGTCCCGCTTTGTTTGTAGAGACCCAGTACTCC. It translates to CSASPALFVETQYS.

The chain couples TRBV7-3 to TRBJ2-2; D remains ambiguous. Looked up from germline, CDR1 is SGHTA and CDR2 is FQGTGA. The CDR3 totals 14 residues. Deletions cut 0 bases from V and 3 bases from J, with 5 bases between. CDR3 amino acids: CASSLTYDTGELFF. The CDR3 DNA follows: TGTGCCAGCAGCTTAACGTACGACACCGGGGAGCTGTTTTTT.